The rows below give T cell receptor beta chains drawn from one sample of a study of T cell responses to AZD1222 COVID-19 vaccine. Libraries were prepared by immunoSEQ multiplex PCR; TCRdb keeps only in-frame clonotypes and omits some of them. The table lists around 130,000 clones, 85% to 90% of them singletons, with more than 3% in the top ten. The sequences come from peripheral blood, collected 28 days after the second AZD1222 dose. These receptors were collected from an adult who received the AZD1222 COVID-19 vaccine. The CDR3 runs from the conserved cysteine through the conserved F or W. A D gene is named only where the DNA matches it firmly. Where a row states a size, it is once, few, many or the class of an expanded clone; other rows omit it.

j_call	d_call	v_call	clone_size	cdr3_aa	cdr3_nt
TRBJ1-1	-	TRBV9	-	CASSVDGAGVFPEAFF	TGTGCCAGCAGCGTAGATGGCGCAGGGGTATTCCCTGAAGCTTTCTTT
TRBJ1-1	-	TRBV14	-	CASSQGGIFDTEAFF	TGTGCCAGCAGCCAAGGTGGGATTTTTGACACTGAAGCTTTCTTT
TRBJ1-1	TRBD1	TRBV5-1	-	CASSLAQGETEAFF	TGCGCCAGCAGCTTGGCACAGGGGGAGACTGAAGCTTTCTTT
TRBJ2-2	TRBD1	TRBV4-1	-	CASSRGQGAQGELFF	TGCGCCAGCAGCCGTGGCCAGGGGGCGCAAGGGGAGCTGTTTTTT
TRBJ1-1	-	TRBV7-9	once	CASRQRDGLITEAFF	TGTGCCAGCAGGCAAAGAGATGGCCTTATCACTGAAGCTTTCTTT
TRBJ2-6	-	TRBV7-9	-	CASSSGTSGANVLTF	TGTGCCAGCAGCTCCGGGACCTCTGGGGCCAACGTCCTGACTTTC
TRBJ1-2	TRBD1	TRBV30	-	CAWTRSQGIGGYTF	TGTGCCTGGACCCGCTCACAGGGGATAGGGGGCTACACCTTC
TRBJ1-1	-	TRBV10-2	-	CASSGGNTEAFF	TGCGCCAGCAGTGGCGGGAACACTGAAGCTTTCTTT
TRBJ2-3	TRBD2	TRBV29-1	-	CSVEDRLAGAVTDTQYF	TGCAGCGTTGAAGATCGCTTAGCGGGAGCCGTCACAGATACGCAGTATTTT
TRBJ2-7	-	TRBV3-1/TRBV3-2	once	CASSQDLNGEQYF	TGTGCCAGCAGCCAAGACCTGAATGGCGAGCAGTACTTC
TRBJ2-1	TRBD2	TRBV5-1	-	CASSTGASAGYNEQFF	TGCGCCAGCAGCACCGGGGCCTCAGCGGGATACAATGAGCAGTTCTTC
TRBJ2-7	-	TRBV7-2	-	CASRGRAYEQYF	TGTGCCAGCAGGGGACGGGCCTACGAGCAGTACTTC
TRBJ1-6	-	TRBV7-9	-	CASSFGSDSRSPLHF	TGTGCCAGCAGCTTTGGGTCCGACAGCAGGTCACCCCTCCACTTT
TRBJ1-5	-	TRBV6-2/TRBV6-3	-	CASSYSKGRSNQPQHF	TGTGCCAGCAGTTACTCGAAGGGTCGGAGCAATCAGCCCCAGCATTTT
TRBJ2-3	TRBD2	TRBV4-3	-	CASSQVGRASGYTDTQYF	TGCGCCAGCAGCCAAGTAGGGCGGGCTAGCGGGTACACAGATACGCAGTATTTT
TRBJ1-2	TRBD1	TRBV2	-	CASQNLGGVYGYTF	TGTGCCAGCCAGAACTTAGGGGGCGTCTATGGCTACACCTTC
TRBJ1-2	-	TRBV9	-	CASSVGSGTIYGYTF	TGTGCCAGCAGCGTAGGGTCTGGGACAATCTATGGCTACACCTTC
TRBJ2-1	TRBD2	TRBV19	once	CASSRLAGDYNEQFF	TGTGCCAGTAGCCGACTAGCGGGAGACTACAATGAGCAGTTCTTC
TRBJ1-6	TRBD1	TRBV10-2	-	CATEPGQENSPLHF	TGCGCCACGGAACCGGGACAGGAAAATTCACCCCTCCACTTT
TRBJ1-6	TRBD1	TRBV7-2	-	CASSPRDRNSPLHF	TGTGCCAGCAGCCCCCGGGACAGGAATTCACCCCTCCACTTT
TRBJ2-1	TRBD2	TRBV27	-	CASMFSGSKLEYNEQFF	TGTGCCAGCATGTTTAGCGGGAGTAAGTTAGAGTACAATGAGCAGTTCTTC
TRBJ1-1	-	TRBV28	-	CASSPLFTEAFF	TGTGCCAGCAGTCCTCTCTTCACCGAAGCTTTCTTT
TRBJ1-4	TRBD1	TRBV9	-	CASSVRTGGREKLFF	TGTGCCAGCAGCGTTCGGACAGGGGGACGGGAAAAACTGTTTTTT
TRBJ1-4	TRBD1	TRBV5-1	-	CASGTGQGSEKLFF	TGCGCCAGCGGTACGGGACAGGGGAGTGAAAAACTGTTTTTT
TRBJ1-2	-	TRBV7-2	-	CASSLEGIYGYTF	TGTGCCAGCAGCTTAGAAGGTATCTATGGCTACACCTTC
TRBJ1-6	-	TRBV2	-	CASTRGKIPRDSPLHF	TGTGCCAGCACCCGAGGGAAGATACCGAGGGATTCACCCCTCCACTTT
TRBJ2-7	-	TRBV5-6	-	CASSLPGRLNEQYF	TGTGCCAGCAGCTTACCCGGCAGACTTAACGAGCAGTACTTC
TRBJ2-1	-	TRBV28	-	CASSPGAEEYNEQFF	TGTGCCAGCAGCCCGGGGGCGGAGGAATACAATGAGCAGTTCTTC
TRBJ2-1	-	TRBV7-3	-	CASSSETSNEQFF	TGTGCCAGCAGCTCAGAGACCAGCAATGAGCAGTTCTTC
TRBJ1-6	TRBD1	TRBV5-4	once	CASSLDRGNSPLHF	TGTGCCAGCAGCCTGGACAGGGGAAATTCACCCCTCCACTTT